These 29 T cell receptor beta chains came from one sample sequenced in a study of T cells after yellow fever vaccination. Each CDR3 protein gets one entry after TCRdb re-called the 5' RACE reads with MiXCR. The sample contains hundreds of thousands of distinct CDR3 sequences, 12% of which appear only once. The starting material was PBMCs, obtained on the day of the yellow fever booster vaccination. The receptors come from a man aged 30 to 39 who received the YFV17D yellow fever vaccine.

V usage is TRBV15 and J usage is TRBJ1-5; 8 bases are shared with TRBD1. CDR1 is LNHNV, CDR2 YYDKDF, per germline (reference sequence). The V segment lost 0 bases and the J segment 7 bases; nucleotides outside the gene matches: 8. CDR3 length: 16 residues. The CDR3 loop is CATSRDSDREGQPQHF. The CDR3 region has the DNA TGTGCCACCAGCAGAGATTCGGACAGGGAAGGGCAGCCCCAGCATTTT. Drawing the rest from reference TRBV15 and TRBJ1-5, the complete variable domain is DAMVIQNPRYQVTQFGKPVTLSCSQTLNHNVMYWYQQKSSQAPKLLFHYYDKDFNNEADTPDNFQSRRPNTSFCFLDIRSPGLGDTAMYLCATSRDSDREGQPQHFGDGTRLSIL.

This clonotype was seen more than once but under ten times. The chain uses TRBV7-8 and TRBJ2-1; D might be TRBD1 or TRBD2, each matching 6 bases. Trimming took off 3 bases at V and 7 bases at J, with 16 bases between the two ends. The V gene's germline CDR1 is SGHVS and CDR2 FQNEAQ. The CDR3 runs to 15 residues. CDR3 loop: CASSFQGREWNEQFF. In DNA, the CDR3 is TGTGCCAGCAGCTTCCAGGGGCGGGAATGGAATGAGCAGTTCTTC.

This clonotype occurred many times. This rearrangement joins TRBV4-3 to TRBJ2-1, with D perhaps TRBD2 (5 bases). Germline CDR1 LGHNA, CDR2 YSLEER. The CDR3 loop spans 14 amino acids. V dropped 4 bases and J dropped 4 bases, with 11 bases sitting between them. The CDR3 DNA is TGCGCCAGCAGCCTGGGAGTCGGTTACAATGAGCAGTTCTTC. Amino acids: CASSLGVGYNEQFF.

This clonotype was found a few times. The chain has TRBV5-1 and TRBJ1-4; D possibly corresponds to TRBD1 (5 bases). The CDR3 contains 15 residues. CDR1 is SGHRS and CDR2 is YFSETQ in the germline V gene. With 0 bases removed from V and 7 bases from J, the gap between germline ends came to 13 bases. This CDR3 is CASSLGGTSGEKLFF. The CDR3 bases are TGCGCCAGCAGCTTGGGTGGGACCTCGGGTGAAAAACTGTTTTTT.

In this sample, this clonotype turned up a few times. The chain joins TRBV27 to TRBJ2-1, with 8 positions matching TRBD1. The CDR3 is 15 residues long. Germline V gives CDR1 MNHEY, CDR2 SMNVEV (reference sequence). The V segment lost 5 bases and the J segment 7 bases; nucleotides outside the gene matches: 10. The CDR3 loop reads CASSGQGRRKNEQFF. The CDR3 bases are TGTGCCAGCAGTGGACAGGGAAGAAGAAAAAATGAGCAGTTCTTC.

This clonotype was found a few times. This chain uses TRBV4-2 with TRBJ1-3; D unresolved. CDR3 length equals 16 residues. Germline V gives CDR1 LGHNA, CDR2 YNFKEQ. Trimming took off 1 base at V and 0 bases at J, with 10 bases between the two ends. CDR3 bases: TGTGCCAGCAGCCAAGGTTCCGCAAGCTCTGGAAACACCATATATTTT. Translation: CASSQGSASSGNTIYF.

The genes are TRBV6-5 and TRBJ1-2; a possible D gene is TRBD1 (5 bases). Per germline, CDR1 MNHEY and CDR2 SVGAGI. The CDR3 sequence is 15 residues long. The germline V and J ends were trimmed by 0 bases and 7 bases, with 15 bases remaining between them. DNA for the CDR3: TGTGCCAGCAGTTACTCCTCGGGGGGGGACGCTGGCTACACCTTC. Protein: CASSYSSGGDAGYTF.

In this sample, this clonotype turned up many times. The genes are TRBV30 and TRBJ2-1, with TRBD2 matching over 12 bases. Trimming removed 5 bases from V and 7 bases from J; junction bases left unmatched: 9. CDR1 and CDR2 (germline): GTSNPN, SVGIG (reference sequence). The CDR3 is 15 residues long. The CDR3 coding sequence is TGTGCCTGGGGGATTGGACTAGCGGGACCGAATGAGCAGTTCTTC. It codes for CAWGIGLAGPNEQFF.

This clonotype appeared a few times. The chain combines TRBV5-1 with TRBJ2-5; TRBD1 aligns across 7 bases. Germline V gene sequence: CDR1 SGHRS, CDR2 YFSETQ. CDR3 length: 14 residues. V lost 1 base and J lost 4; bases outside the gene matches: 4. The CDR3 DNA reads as TGCGCCAGCAGCTTGATCCCAGGGGGAGAGACCCAGTACTTC. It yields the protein CASSLIPGGETQYF.

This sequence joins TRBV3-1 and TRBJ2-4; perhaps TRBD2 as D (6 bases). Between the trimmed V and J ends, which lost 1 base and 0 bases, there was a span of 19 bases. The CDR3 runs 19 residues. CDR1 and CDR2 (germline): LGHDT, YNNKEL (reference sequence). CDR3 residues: CASSQVGRSGPLAKNIQYF. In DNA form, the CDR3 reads TGTGCCAGCAGCCAAGTCGGACGGAGCGGGCCTCTAGCCAAAAACATTCAGTACTTC.

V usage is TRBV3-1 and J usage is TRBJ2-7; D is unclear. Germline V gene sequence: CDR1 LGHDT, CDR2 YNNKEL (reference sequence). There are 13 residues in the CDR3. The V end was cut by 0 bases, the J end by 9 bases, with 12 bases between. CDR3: CASSQDSVSRQYF. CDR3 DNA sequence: TGTGCCAGCAGCCAAGATTCTGTGAGTCGGCAGTACTTC.

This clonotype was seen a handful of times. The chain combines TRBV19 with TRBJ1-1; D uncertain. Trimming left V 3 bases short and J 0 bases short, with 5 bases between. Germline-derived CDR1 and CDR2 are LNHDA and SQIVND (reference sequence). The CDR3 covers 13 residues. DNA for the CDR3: TGTGCCAGTAGTATGATGGTGAACACTGAAGCTTTCTTT. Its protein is CASSMMVNTEAFF.

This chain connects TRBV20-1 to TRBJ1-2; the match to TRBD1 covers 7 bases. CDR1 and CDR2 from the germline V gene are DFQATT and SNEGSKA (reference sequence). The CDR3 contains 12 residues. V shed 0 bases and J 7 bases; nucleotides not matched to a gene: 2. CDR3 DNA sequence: TGCAGTGCTAGAGACAGGGGGGTTGGCTACACCTTC. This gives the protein CSARDRGVGYTF.

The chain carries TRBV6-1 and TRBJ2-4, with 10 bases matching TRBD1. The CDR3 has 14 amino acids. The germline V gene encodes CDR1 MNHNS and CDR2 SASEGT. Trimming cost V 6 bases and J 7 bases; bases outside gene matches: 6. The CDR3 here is CASRAGQGRNIQYF. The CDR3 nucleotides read TGTGCCAGCAGAGCGGGACAGGGGAGGAACATTCAGTACTTC.

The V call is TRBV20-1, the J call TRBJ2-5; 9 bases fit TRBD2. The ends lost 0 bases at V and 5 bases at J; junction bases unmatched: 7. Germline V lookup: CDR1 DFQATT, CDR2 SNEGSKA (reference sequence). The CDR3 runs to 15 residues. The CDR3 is CSARDSGLAPETQYF. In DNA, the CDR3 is TGCAGTGCTAGAGATTCGGGACTAGCACCGGAGACCCAGTACTTC.

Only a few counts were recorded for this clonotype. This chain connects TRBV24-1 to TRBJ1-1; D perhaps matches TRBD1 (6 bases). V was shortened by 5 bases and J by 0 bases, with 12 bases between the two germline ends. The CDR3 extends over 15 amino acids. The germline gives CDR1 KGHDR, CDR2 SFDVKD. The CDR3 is CATSGQASVNTEAFF. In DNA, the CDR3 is TGTGCCACCAGTGGACAGGCCTCAGTGAACACTGAAGCTTTCTTT.

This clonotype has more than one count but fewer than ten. The DNA of the CDR3 is TGCGCCAGCAGCCAAGATCTATTGGAGGAGACCCAGTACTTC. Translated: CASSQDLLEETQYF. The chain couples TRBV4-3 to TRBJ2-5, with D unresolved. The ends were cut back, 0 bases at V and 5 bases at J, with 10 bases in the middle. Germline CDR1 and CDR2: LGHNA and YSLEER. The CDR3 runs 14 residues.

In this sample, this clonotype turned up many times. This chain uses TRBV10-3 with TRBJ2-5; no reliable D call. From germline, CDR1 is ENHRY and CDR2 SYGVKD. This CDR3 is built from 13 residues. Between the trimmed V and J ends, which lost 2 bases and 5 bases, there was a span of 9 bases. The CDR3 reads CAISERPQETQYF. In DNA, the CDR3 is TGTGCCATCAGTGAGCGCCCTCAGGAGACCCAGTACTTC.

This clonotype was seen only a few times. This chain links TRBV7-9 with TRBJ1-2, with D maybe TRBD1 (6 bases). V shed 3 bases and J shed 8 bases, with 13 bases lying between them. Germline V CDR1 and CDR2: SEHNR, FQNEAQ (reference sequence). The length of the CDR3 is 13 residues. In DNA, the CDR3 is TGTGCCAGCAGCTTTACAGGGATTTTCGGCTACACCTTC. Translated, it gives CASSFTGIFGYTF.

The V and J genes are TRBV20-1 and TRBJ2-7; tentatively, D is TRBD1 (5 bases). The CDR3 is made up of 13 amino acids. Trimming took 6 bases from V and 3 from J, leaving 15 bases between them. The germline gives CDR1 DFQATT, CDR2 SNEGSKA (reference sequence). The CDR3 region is CSALGIQGYEQYF. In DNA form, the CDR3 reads TGCAGTGCGCTCGGAATTCAGGGCTACGAGCAGTACTTC.

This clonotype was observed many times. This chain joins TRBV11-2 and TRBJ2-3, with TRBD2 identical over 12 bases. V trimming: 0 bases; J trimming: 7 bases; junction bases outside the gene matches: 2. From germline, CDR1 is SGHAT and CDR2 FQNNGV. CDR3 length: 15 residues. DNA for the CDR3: TGTGCCAGCAGCTTAGAGACTAGCGGGAGTTATACGCAGTATTTT. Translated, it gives CASSLETSGSYTQYF. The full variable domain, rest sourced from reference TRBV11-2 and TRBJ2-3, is EAGVAQSPRYKIIEKRQSVAFWCNPISGHATLYWYQQILGQGPKLLIQFQNNGVVDDSQLPKDRFSAERLKGVDSTLKIQPAKLEDSAVYLCASSLETSGSYTQYFGPGTRLTVL.

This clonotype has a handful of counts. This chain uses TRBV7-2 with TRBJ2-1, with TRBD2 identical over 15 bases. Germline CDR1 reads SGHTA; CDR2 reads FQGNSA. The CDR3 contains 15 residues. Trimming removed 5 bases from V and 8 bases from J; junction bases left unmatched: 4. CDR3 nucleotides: TGTGCCAGCAGCCGCGGGACTAGCGGGAGGTATGAGCAGTTCTTC. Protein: CASSRGTSGRYEQFF.

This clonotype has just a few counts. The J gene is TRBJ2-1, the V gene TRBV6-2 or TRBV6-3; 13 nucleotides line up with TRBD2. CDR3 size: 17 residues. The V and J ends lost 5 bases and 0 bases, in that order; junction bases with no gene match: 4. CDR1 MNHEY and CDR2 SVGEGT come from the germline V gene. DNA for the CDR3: TGTGCCAGCAGTCAACTAGCGGGAGGGAGCTCCTACAATGAGCAGTTCTTC. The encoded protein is CASSQLAGGSSYNEQFF.

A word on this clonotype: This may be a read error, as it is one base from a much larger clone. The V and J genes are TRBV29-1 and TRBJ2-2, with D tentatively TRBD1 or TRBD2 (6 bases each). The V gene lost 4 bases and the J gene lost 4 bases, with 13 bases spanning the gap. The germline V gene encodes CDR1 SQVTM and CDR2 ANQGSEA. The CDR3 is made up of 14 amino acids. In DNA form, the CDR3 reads TGCAGCGTTGTAGGGGGGACTGCCACCGGGGAGCTGTTTTTT. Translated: CSVVGGTATGELFF.

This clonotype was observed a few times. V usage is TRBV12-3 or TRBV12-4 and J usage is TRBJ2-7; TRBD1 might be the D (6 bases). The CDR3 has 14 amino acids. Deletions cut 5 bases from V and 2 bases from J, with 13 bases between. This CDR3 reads CASSRDISTYEQYF. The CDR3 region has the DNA TGTGCCAGCAGTCGGGACATTTCCACCTACGAGCAGTACTTC.

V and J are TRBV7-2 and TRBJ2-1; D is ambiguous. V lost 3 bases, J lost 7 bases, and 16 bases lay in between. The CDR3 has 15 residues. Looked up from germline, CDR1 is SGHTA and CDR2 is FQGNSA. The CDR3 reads CASSLVSRVQNEQFF. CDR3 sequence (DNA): TGTGCCAGCAGCTTGGTATCACGGGTCCAGAATGAGCAGTTCTTC.

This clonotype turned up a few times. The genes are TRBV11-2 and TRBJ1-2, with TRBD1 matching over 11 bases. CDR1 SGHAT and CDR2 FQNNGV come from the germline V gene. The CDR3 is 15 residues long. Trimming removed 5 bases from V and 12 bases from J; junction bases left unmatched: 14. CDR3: CASSQSGTGGKEDTF. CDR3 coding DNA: TGTGCCAGCAGCCAATCCGGGACAGGGGGTAAAGAGGACACCTTC.

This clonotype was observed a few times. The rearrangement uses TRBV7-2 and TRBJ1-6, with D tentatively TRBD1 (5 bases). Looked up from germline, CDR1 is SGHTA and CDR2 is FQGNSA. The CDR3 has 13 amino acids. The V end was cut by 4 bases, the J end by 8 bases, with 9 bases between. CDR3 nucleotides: TGTGCCAGCAGCTCTCAGGGCTATTCACCCCTCCACTTT. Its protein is CASSSQGYSPLHF.

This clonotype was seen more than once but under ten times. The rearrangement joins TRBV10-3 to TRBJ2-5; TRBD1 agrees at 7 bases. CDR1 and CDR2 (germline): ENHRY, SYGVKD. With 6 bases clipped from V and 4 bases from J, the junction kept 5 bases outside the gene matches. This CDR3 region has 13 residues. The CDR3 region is CAISPSGGETQYF. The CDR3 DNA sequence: TGTGCCATCAGCCCTTCAGGGGGAGAGACCCAGTACTTC.